This TCR beta chain was profiled in a study of cytomegalovirus exposure and HLA in healthy donors. Background on the study: Of all 400 or so donors who were genotyped, under 90% belonged to the Caucasian-associated ancestry cluster.

General study findings and limits: Most of the TCR beta V segments (in an earlier analysis) were productive either about 87% or about 30% of the time.

Regarding this clone: Antigen unknown.

Primers for the PCR totalled 60 Vbeta and 13 Jbeta. Profiling relied on immunoSEQ multiplex PCR, and the TCRdb table lists in-frame clones only, not all of them. Counted here are 150,000 to 200,000 clones, 75% to 85% occurring once; the ten biggest clones make up roughly 1.6%. Germline CDR1 is DFQATT and CDR2 is SNEGSKA (reference sequence). V shed 4 bases and J shed 6 bases, with 7 bases lying between them. This CDR3 has 10 amino acids. This sequence was found in a woman between 45 and 60 years old in good health and CMV-seronegative. Sequenced sample: PBMCs. The V and J genes are TRBV20-1 and TRBJ2-7; D call uncertain. In DNA form, the CDR3 reads TGCAGTGCTACCGGTACCGAGCAGTACTTC. Translated: CSATGTEQYF.